Below, 6 T cell receptor beta chains from the same sample are listed, as sequenced in a study of cytomegalovirus exposure and HLA in healthy donors. PCR used 60 Vbeta primers and 13 Jbeta primers. Assay: immunoSEQ multiplex PCR; the TCRdb copy retains only in-frame clones and omits some. This table has 150,000 to 200,000 clones, roughly 84% appearing once. Sequences were obtained from PBMCs. These receptors were collected from a boy younger than 18 in good health and CMV-seronegative.

The chain carries TRBV23-1 and TRBJ2-7, with D uncertain. TRBV23-1 is known as an ORF, though its function is uncertain. V dropped 2 bases and J dropped 5 bases, with 7 bases sitting between them. This CDR3 spans 12 amino acids. The CDR3 DNA sequence: TGCGCCAGCAGTCAAATGGGCGACGAGCAGTACTTC. Amino acids: CASSQMGDEQYF.

The chain joins TRBV6-1 to TRBJ2-2; D is ambiguous. The CDR3 covers 14 residues. Germline lookup yields CDR1 MNHNS and CDR2 SASEGT. V dropped 4 bases and J dropped 1 base, with 7 bases sitting between them. The CDR3 loop is CASSALQNTGELFF. The CDR3, as DNA: TGTGCCAGCAGTGCACTCCAGAACACCGGGGAGCTGTTTTTT.

The chain couples TRBV10-3 to TRBJ2-2; 8 positions agree with TRBD2. CDR1 and CDR2 (germline): ENHRY, SYGVKD. Trimming at V came to 10 bases and at J to 8 bases, leaving 18 bases not matched to a gene. The CDR3 length is 16 residues. CDR3 DNA sequence: TGTGCCACCACGCAGGACGGGAGGGCCATAGTAGGGGAGCTGTTTTTT. Its translation is CATTQDGRAIVGELFF.

The chain recombines TRBV28 with TRBJ2-5, with 11 bases identical to TRBD2. The germline gives CDR1 MDHEN, CDR2 SYDVKM. With V trimmed by 5 bases and J by 0 bases, 5 bases remained unmatched. The CDR3 has 16 residues. The CDR3 region has the DNA TGTGCCAGCAGTGCCAGACTAGCGGGGCACCAAGAGACCCAGTACTTC. Protein product: CASSARLAGHQETQYF.

For this clone: Its ends do not fully match the called genes, so a read error is possible. The CDR3 loop reads CSSSLGTSGGALSYEQYF. The CDR3 DNA reads TGTTCCAGCAGCTTAGGAACTAGCGGGGGGGCCTTATCCTACGAGCAGTACTTC. The chain uses TRBV7-9 and TRBJ2-7, with 13 bases identical to TRBD2. The CDR3 has 18 amino acids. Germline values: CDR1 SEHNR, CDR2 FQNEAQ (reference sequence).

V gene TRBV7-9 combines with J gene TRBJ1-2; 8 bases are shared with TRBD1. Germline-derived CDR1 and CDR2 are SEHNR and FQNEAQ (reference sequence). The CDR3 extends over 15 amino acids. V was pared by 1 base and J by 4 bases, with 5 bases of the junction left unmatched. CDR3 amino acids: CASSLGTGYSYGYTF. In DNA form, the CDR3 reads TGTGCCAGCAGCTTAGGGACAGGGTATTCCTATGGCTACACCTTC.